Below are 7 T cell receptor beta chains sequenced from a single sample in a study of beta chain features in type 1 diabetes. The study's findings and limits: Across all four CD4+ subsets, people with type 1 diabetes showed modestly shorter TCRB CDR3s.

Sequenced material consisted of expressed TCRB transcripts (all of the isolated RNA was reverse transcribed). Some clones are missing from TCRdb's copy, which holds only in-frame ones; the method was immunoSEQ multiplex PCR. The sample shows around 600,000 clones, 9.5% to 15% of them seen only once. The antigens these receptors bind are not known. The sequenced sample was naive CD4+ T cells from blood. The source of these receptors is a man aged 25 to 40 with type 1 diabetes.

This clone was observed a handful of times. V is TRBV20-1 and J is TRBJ2-5; unclear D gene. The germline V gene has CDR1 DFQATT and CDR2 SNEGSKA (reference sequence). Between the trimmed V and J ends, which lost 1 base and 8 bases, there was a span of 8 bases. The CDR3 runs 11 residues. CDR3 sequence reads: CSARGQQTQYF. The CDR3 coding sequence is TGCAGTGCTAGAGGTCAGCAAACCCAGTACTTC.

This clone was seen a few times. The J gene is TRBJ2-5, the V gene TRBV5-1; D not certain. V lost 0 bases to trimming and J lost 5 bases, with 8 bases between them. The CDR3 has 13 residues. Per germline, CDR1 SGHRS and CDR2 YFSETQ. The CDR3 here is CASSLEAVETQYF. DNA for the CDR3: TGCGCCAGCAGCTTGGAGGCAGTGGAGACCCAGTACTTC.

The chain is built from TRBV5-1 and TRBJ2-2; perhaps TRBD1 as D (6 bases). The V end was cut by 6 bases, the J end by 3 bases, with 21 bases between. Germline loops: CDR1 SGHRS, CDR2 YFSETQ. The CDR3 consists of 17 residues. CDR3 sequence: CASNLKTGSAHTGELFF. CDR3 coding DNA: TGCGCCAGCAACCTGAAAACAGGGAGTGCGCACACCGGGGAGCTGTTTTTT.

This clone has a handful of counts. This chain uses TRBV4-3 with TRBJ2-7; 10 bases match TRBD1. Germline-derived CDR1 and CDR2 are LGHNA and YSLEER. The length of the CDR3 is 15 residues. V lost 0 bases, J lost 3 bases, and 2 bases stayed unmatched. CDR3 loop: CASSQEGQGIYEQYF. The DNA for the CDR3 is TGCGCCAGCAGCCAAGAGGGACAGGGGATCTACGAGCAGTACTTC.

There are a few counts of this clone. The gene calls are TRBV4-3 and TRBJ2-3, with D hard to call. The V end was cut by 0 bases, the J end by 0 bases, with 10 bases between. The V gene's germline CDR1 is LGHNA and CDR2 YSLEER. CDR3 length: 16 residues. The CDR3 DNA reads TGCGCCAGCAGCCAAGAGTCTGCAGCTAGCACAGATACGCAGTATTTT. Residues: CASSQESAASTDTQYF.

This chain links TRBV7-8 with TRBJ2-2, with D tentatively TRBD2 (5 bases). V dropped 5 bases and J dropped 5 bases, with 18 bases sitting between them. The CDR3 runs 16 residues. Germline assignment: CDR1 SGHVS and CDR2 FQNEAQ. The CDR3 sequence is CASSNNNYPGTGELFF. The CDR3 region has the DNA TGTGCCAGCAGCAATAACAACTACCCGGGAACCGGGGAGCTGTTTTTT.

On this clone: This sample includes further DNA sequences coding for the same CDR3. The V and J genes are TRBV9 and TRBJ2-3; D not resolved. Germline V gene data show CDR1 as SGDLS and CDR2 as YYNGEE. This CDR3 is 13 amino acids long. V shed 0 bases and J shed 0 bases, with 2 bases lying between them. As DNA, the CDR3 is TGTGCCAGCAGCGTAGATAGCACAGATACGCAGTATTTT. Residues: CASSVDSTDTQYF.